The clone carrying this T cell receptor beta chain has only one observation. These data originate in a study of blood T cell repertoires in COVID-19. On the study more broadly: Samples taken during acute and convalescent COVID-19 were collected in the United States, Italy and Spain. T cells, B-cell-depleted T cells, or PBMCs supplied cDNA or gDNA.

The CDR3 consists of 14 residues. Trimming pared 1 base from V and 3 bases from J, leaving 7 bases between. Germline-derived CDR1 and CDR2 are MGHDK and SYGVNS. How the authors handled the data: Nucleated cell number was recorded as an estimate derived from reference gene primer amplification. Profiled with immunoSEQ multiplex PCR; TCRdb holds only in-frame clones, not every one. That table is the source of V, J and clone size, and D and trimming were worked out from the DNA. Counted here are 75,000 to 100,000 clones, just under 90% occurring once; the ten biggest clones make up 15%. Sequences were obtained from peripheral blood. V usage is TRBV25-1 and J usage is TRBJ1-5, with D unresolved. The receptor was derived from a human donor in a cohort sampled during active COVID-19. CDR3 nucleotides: TGTGCCAGCAGTGAATCGGGATACAATCAGCCCCAGCATTTT. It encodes CASSESGYNQPQHF.